Listed below are T cell receptor beta chains from one sample, sequenced in a study of blood T cell repertoires in COVID-19. Sequenced by immunoSEQ multiplex PCR; TCRdb stores in-frame clones only, minus some. The sample records about 220,000 clones, 65% to 90% being singletons. Input material: peripheral blood. The source is a man aged 40-50 years who had recovered from COVID-19. CDR3s include the opening cysteine and the closing phenylalanine or tryptophan. A D gene is named only where the DNA matches it firmly. Where a row states a size, it is once, few, many or the class of an expanded clone; other rows omit it.

CSVEEGGWNTGELFF,TGCAGCGTTGAAGAAGGGGGATGGAACACCGGGGAGCTGTTTTTT,TRBJ2-2,TRBV29-1,15,.,.
CASSFLGQGSYEQYF,TGTGCCAGCAGCTTCCTGGGACAGGGCTCCTACGAGCAGTACTTC,TRBJ2-7,TRBV27,15,TRBD1,.
CASGTGGLETQYF,TGTGCCAGCGGAACGGGGGGGCTAGAGACCCAGTACTTC,TRBJ2-5,TRBV6-5,13,TRBD2,.
CAISAVKADTEAFF,TGTGCCATCAGTGCTGTCAAAGCGGACACTGAAGCTTTCTTT,TRBJ1-1,TRBV10-3,14,.,.
CASRPLDRSFAPNSPLHF,TGTGCCAGTAGACCTTTGGACAGGTCGTTCGCCCCAAATTCACCCCTCCACTTT,TRBJ1-6,TRBV19,18,TRBD1,.
CASSQEDSSYNSPLHF,TGTGCCAGCAGCCAAGAAGACAGCTCCTATAATTCACCCCTCCACTTT,TRBJ1-6,TRBV3-1/TRBV3-2,16,.,.
CASSRGAGGQDTQYF,TGTGCCAGCAGTCGAGGGGCGGGAGGCCAAGATACGCAGTATTTT,TRBJ2-3,TRBV27,15,TRBD2,.
CASSRPLGEQYF,TGTGCCAGCAGTCGCCCCCTAGGCGAGCAGTACTTC,TRBJ2-7,TRBV6-2/TRBV6-3,12,.,once
CASSLTSGSYEQYF,TGTGCCAGCAGCTTAACTAGCGGGTCCTACGAGCAGTACTTC,TRBJ2-7,TRBV7-2,14,TRBD2,.
CASSQDGTLTEAFF,TGCGCCAGCAGCCAAGATGGGACACTTACTGAAGCTTTCTTT,TRBJ1-1,TRBV4-3,14,.,.
CASRRVGVTDEQYF,TGTGCCAGCAGAAGGGTGGGAGTCACGGACGAGCAGTACTTC,TRBJ2-7,TRBV6-5,14,.,.
CASSARDRALYTQYF,TGTGCCAGCAGTGCCCGGGACAGAGCATTATATACGCAGTATTTT,TRBJ2-3,TRBV2,15,TRBD1,.
CASSPGMGASYEQYF,TGTGCCAGCAGTCCCGGGATGGGGGCCTCCTACGAGCAGTACTTC,TRBJ2-7,TRBV2,15,.,.
CASSFSGYEQYF,TGTGCCAGCAGCTTTTCAGGCTACGAGCAGTACTTC,TRBJ2-7,TRBV7-9,12,.,.
CASSRQGATETQYF,TGTGCCAGCAGTAGACAGGGGGCGACGGAGACCCAGTACTTC,TRBJ2-5,TRBV6-5,14,TRBD1,.
CASSQSNYGYTF,TGTGCCAGCAGCCAATCGAACTATGGCTACACCTTC,TRBJ1-2,TRBV3-1/TRBV3-2,12,.,.
CASSKWGENSPLHF,TGTGCCAGTAGTAAATGGGGAGAGAATTCACCCCTCCACTTT,TRBJ1-6,TRBV19,14,.,once
CASSVVTGGWTDTQYF,TGTGCCAGCAGCGTAGTTACGGGAGGGTGGACAGATACGCAGTATTTT,TRBJ2-3,TRBV9,16,TRBD2,.
CASSQDRRTGNTIYF,TGCGCCAGCAGCCAAGACAGGAGGACTGGAAACACCATATATTTT,TRBJ1-3,TRBV4-3,15,.,.
CASSFDTNYGYTF,TGTGCCAGCAGCTTTGACACAAACTATGGCTACACCTTC,TRBJ1-2,TRBV7-2,13,.,few
CSVTSGYEQYF,TGCAGCGTGACCAGCGGCTACGAGCAGTACTTC,TRBJ2-7,TRBV29-1,11,.,.
CASRERGHWLAGELFF,TGTGCCAGCCGAGAGCGGGGGCACTGGTTGGCCGGGGAGCTGTTTTTT,TRBJ2-2,TRBV27,16,TRBD2,.
CAISDLQGATIYF,TGTGCCATCAGTGACCTACAGGGGGCCACCATATATTTT,TRBJ1-3,TRBV10-3,13,TRBD1,.
CAWSGGGPPYEQYF,TGTGCCTGGAGTGGCGGGGGGCCCCCGTACGAGCAGTACTTC,TRBJ2-7,TRBV30,14,TRBD2,.
CASSSSDNEQFF,TGTGCCAGCAGTAGCAGCGACAATGAGCAGTTCTTC,TRBJ2-1,TRBV6-2/TRBV6-3,12,.,.